Given below is one T cell receptor (beta chain) in context. This entry is derived from a study of shared clonotypes between healthy human individuals. Measured with immunoSEQ multiplex PCR; TCRdb has only the in-frame clones, and not every one. The sample comprises some 2.1 million clones, about 95% of which are singletons, and more than 0.1% rests with the top ten. This CDR3 has 16 amino acids. Trimming cost V 3 bases and J 4 bases, with 16 bases left between them. Germline-derived CDR1 and CDR2 are LNHDA and SQIVND (reference sequence). The chain is built from TRBV19 and TRBJ2-1, with D possibly TRBD1 on 5 matching bases. Sequencing input: naive CD4+ T cells sorted from blood. Subset meaning: CD45RA+ positively selected. This TCR derives from a man between 18 and 29 years old in good health. The DNA for the CDR3 is TGTGCCAGTAGTATCGCTCTGACAGCTCAATACAATGAGCAGTTCTTC. Translation: CASSIALTAQYNEQFF.